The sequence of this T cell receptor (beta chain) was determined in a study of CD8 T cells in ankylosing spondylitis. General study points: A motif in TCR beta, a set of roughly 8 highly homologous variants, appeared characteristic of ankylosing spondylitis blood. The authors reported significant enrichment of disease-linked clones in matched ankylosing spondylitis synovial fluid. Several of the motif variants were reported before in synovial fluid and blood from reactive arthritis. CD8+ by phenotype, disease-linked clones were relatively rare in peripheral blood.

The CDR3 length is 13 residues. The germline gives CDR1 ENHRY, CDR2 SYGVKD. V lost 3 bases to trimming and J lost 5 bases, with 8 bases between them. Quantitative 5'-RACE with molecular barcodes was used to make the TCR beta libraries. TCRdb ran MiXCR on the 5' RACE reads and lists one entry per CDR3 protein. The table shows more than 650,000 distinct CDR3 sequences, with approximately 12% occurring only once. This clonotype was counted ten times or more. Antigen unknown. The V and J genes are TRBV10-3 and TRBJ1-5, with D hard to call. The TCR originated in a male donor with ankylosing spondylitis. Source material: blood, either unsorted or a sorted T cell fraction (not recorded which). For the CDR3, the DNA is TGTGCCATCAGTGACGGACCCGATCAGCCCCAGCATTTT. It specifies CAISDGPDQPQHF.